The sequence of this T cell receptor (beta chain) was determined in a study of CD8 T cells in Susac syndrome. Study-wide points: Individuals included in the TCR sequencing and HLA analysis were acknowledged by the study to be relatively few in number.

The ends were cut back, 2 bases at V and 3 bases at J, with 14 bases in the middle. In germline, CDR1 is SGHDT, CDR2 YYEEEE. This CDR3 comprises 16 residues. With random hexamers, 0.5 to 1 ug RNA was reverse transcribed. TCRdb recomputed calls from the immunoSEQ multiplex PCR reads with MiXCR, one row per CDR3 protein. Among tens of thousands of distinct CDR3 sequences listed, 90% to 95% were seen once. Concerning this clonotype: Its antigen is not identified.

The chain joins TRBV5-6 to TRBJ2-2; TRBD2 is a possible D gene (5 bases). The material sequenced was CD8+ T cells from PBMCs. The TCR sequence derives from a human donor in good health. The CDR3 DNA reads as TGTGCCAGCAGCTTAAACCGGGGATTATACACCGGGGAGCTGTTTTTT. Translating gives CASSLNRGLYTGELFF.